These 32 T cell receptor beta chains were sequenced from one sample in a study of T cells after yellow fever vaccination. Via MiXCR, TCRdb re-called the 5' RACE reads, giving one row per CDR3 protein. Of some 600,000 distinct CDR3 sequences listed, around an eighth are singletons. The sequences come from PBMCs, collected on the day of the yellow fever booster vaccination. These receptors were obtained from a man aged 25 to 40 who received the YFV17D yellow fever vaccine.

The sample holds many counts of this clonotype. V gene TRBV20-1 combines with J gene TRBJ2-3; TRBD2 aligns across 7 bases. J lost 4 bases, V lost 0 bases, and 7 bases had no gene match. This CDR3 contains 15 residues. The germline CDR1 and CDR2 sequences are DFQATT and SNEGSKA (reference sequence). CDR3 DNA sequence: TGCAGTGCTAGAGACCTACTAGCGTCGCCAGATACGCAGTATTTT. Translating it yields CSARDLLASPDTQYF.

This clonotype was seen a handful of times. The CDR3 DNA is TGTGCCATCAGTGAGTCCTTCCAGGGGGGCTACACCTTC. It specifies CAISESFQGGYTF. The V call is TRBV10-3, the J call TRBJ1-2; tentatively, D is TRBD1 (6 bases). This CDR3 region has 13 residues. CDR1 and CDR2 (germline): ENHRY, SYGVKD. V shed 0 bases and J shed 8 bases, with 10 bases lying between them.

The V and J genes are TRBV7-2 and TRBJ2-3, with D perhaps matching TRBD1 or TRBD2 (5 bases each). CDR1 SGHTA and CDR2 FQGNSA come from the germline V gene. There are 15 residues in the CDR3. V was trimmed by 2 bases and J by 3 bases, leaving 12 bases between them. In DNA, the CDR3 is TGTGCCAGCAGCTTAATGGGGGTCCTAACAGATACGCAGTATTTT. Encoded protein: CASSLMGVLTDTQYF. Drawing the rest from reference TRBV7-2 and TRBJ2-3, the complete variable domain is GAGVSQSPSNKVTEKGKDVELRCDPISGHTALYWYRQSLGQGLEFLIYFQGNSAPDKSGLPSDRFSAERTGGSVSTLTIQRTQQEDSAVYLCASSLMGVLTDTQYFGPGTRLTVL.

This chain uses TRBV28 with TRBJ2-7; D is perhaps TRBD1 (5 bases). From germline, CDR1 is MDHEN and CDR2 SYDVKM. This CDR3 is 11 amino acids long. V dropped 10 bases and J dropped 4 bases, with 11 bases sitting between them. CDR3 region: CATTVSYEQYF. The CDR3, as DNA: TGTGCCACGACAGTGTCTTACGAGCAGTACTTC.

The V call is TRBV27, the J call TRBJ1-5; D may be TRBD1 (5 bases). The CDR3 length is 14 residues. The V end lost 6 bases, the J end lost 2 bases, and 11 bases lay between the germline ends. The germline CDR1 and CDR2 sequences are MNHEY and SMNVEV (reference sequence). The CDR3 nucleotides are TGTGCCAGCAGAGAAGGGGTTGGCAATCAGCCCCAGCATTTT. This sequence encodes CASREGVGNQPQHF.

This clonotype was found many times. This sequence joins TRBV18 and TRBJ1-2, with TRBD1 matching over 7 bases. The junction had 2 bases not matched to a gene; V was cut back by 3 bases and J by 4 bases. CDR3 length equals 13 residues. Germline V gene data show CDR1 as KGHSH and CDR2 as LQKENI. CDR3 sequence reads: CASSPDRVYGYTF. CDR3 in DNA: TGTGCCAGCTCACCCGACAGGGTCTATGGCTACACCTTC.

V and J are TRBV4-3 and TRBJ1-6; D unresolved. This CDR3 has 15 residues. V was pared by 0 bases and J by 0 bases, with 3 bases between. CDR1 is LGHNA and CDR2 is YSLEER in the germline V gene. The CDR3 region has the DNA TGCGCCAGCAGCCAAGATCGCTCCTATAATTCACCCCTCCACTTT. Residues: CASSQDRSYNSPLHF.

The chain joins TRBV19 to TRBJ2-6, with a weak D call TRBD1 (6 bases). CDR1 is LNHDA and CDR2 is SQIVND in the germline V gene (reference sequence). This CDR3 has 16 amino acids. Trimming cost V 8 bases and J 0 bases, with 14 bases left between them. The CDR3 DNA reads as TGTGCCAGTGAACAGGGCAAAGTCTCTGGGGCCAACGTCCTGACTTTC. Its protein is CASEQGKVSGANVLTF.

This clonotype was recorded only once. This chain joins TRBV5-4 and TRBJ2-6, with a weak D call TRBD2 (6 bases). The germline V gene encodes CDR1 SGHNT and CDR2 YYREEE (reference sequence). The CDR3 has 16 amino acids. V was pared by 0 bases and J by 1 base, with 8 bases between. CDR3 in amino acids: CASSLAGGSGANVLTF. CDR3 coding DNA: TGTGCCAGCAGCTTGGCAGGAGGGTCTGGGGCCAACGTCCTGACTTTC.

The CDR3 reads CASSYTGVADTQYF. The CDR3, as DNA: TGTGCCAGCAGCTACACAGGGGTAGCAGATACGCAGTATTTT. The rearrangement uses TRBV5-6 and TRBJ2-3; 7 bases are a match to TRBD1. This CDR3 spans 14 amino acids. Germline V gene data show CDR1 as SGHDT and CDR2 as YYEEEE. The V gene end was trimmed by 3 bases and the J gene end by 4 bases; junction bases not matched to a gene: 5. Full variable domain (rest looked up from reference TRBV5-6 and TRBJ2-3): DAGVTQSPTHLIKTRGQQVTLRCSPKSGHDTVSWYQQALGQGPQFIFQYYEEEERQRGNFPDRFSGHQFPNYSSELNVNALLLGDSALYLCASSYTGVADTQYFGPGTRLTVL.

This clonotype has a handful of counts. The chain carries TRBV4-3 and TRBJ2-4, with D unclear. Germline-derived CDR1 and CDR2 are LGHNA and YSLEER. The CDR3 runs to 13 residues. The V gene lost 0 bases and the J gene lost 6 bases, with 6 bases spanning the gap. Here the CDR3 DNA reads TGCGCCAGCAGCCAAGAGGTAGCAAACATTCAGTACTTC. Translation: CASSQEVANIQYF.

Note on this clonotype: An end of the junction differs from the germline gene, which may be a read error. The genes are TRBV20-1 and TRBJ2-1; possible D gene TRBD2, 7 bases. In germline, CDR1 is DFQATT, CDR2 SNEGSKA (reference sequence). This CDR3 spans 16 amino acids. CDR3: CCARALGGGPNNEQFF. The CDR3 DNA follows: TGCTGTGCTAGAGCTTTAGGGGGGGGCCCCAACAATGAGCAGTTCTTC.

This clonotype was seen a handful of times. The chain has TRBV21-1 and TRBJ2-7; TRBD2, the table's D call, was not compared with the DNA. TRBV21-1 counts as a pseudogene. The CDR3 totals 18 residues. CDR3 sequence reads: CASSKPTTRAGLLRGQYF. In DNA form, the CDR3 reads TGTGCCAGCAGCAAACCGACAACGAGGGCTGGACTCCTACGAGGGCAGTACTTC.

The chain recombines TRBV18 with TRBJ2-3; 7 bases map to TRBD1. J gave up 5 bases and V 5 bases, and 7 bases lay outside the gene matches. The CDR3 extends over 14 amino acids. Germline V gene lookup returns CDR1 KGHSH and CDR2 LQKENI. Here the CDR3 reads CASSNLQGQDTQYF. The CDR3 coding sequence is TGTGCCAGCTCAAACCTACAGGGGCAAGATACGCAGTATTTT.

This clonotype was recorded a few times. The chain combines TRBV6-6 with TRBJ2-2; D remains ambiguous. V lost 8 bases and J 1 base, leaving 5 bases between the germline ends. The CDR3 covers 12 residues. Per the germline V gene, CDR1 is MNHNY and CDR2 is SVGAGI (reference sequence). The CDR3 loop is CASEENTGELFF. The CDR3 DNA reads TGTGCCAGCGAGGAGAACACCGGGGAGCTGTTTTTT.

The chain has TRBV29-1 and TRBJ2-5; tentative D call: TRBD1 (6 bases). Germline CDR1 and CDR2: SQVTM and ANQGSEA. V was clipped by 6 bases and J by 7 bases, with 21 bases between them. The CDR3 length is 14 residues. CDR3 nucleotide sequence: TGCAGCGTAACCTCCGGGACATTCGGTGGGACCCAGTACTTC. Protein: CSVTSGTFGGTQYF.

In its sample, this clonotype was seen once. The rearrangement uses TRBV14 and TRBJ1-2; D not certain. Germline-derived CDR1 and CDR2 are SGHDN and FVKESK. The CDR3 is 14 amino acids. Deletions cut 1 base from V and 4 bases from J, with 10 bases between. CDR3 region: CASSQVSSPYGYTF. CDR3 coding DNA: TGTGCCAGCAGCCAAGTCTCGTCTCCCTATGGCTACACCTTC.

This clonotype has ten or more counts. V and J are TRBV7-2 and TRBJ2-5; D call uncertain. The V and J ends lost 4 bases and 10 bases respectively, with 10 bases between them. The CDR3 length is 11 residues. Germline V CDR1 and CDR2: SGHTA, FQGNSA. This chain's CDR3 is CASSSAHSQYF. CDR3 nucleotide sequence: TGTGCCAGCAGCTCGGCTCACAGCCAGTACTTC.

This rearrangement joins TRBV4-2 to TRBJ1-6; 7 bases are shared with TRBD1. The V gene's germline CDR1 is LGHNA and CDR2 YNFKEQ. This CDR3 is built from 18 residues. Trimming took 4 bases from V and 6 from J; bases not matched to a gene: 15. The CDR3 region has the DNA TGTGCCAGCAGCCTGCGGGGGTGGGGGGACAGAATTAATTCACCCCTCCACTTT. This sequence encodes CASSLRGWGDRINSPLHF.

The rearrangement joins TRBV29-1 to TRBJ2-5; 7 nucleotides agree with TRBD2. Germline CDR1 SQVTM, CDR2 ANQGSEA. This CDR3 is built from 15 residues. V was pared by 0 bases and J by 5 bases, with 9 bases of the junction left unmatched. The CDR3 loop is CSVEDPGGSRETQYF. The CDR3, as DNA: TGCAGCGTTGAAGATCCAGGCGGGAGTAGGGAGACCCAGTACTTC. The entire variable domain, with the rest obtained from reference TRBV29-1 and TRBJ2-5, is as follows: SAVISQKPSRDICQRGTSLTIQCQVDSQVTMMFWYRQQPGQSLTLIATANQGSEATYESGFVIDKFPISRPNLTFSTLTVSNMSPEDSSIYLCSVEDPGGSRETQYFGPGTRLLVL.

This clonotype has at least ten counts. The CDR3 loop is CATSRDGTSAYNEQFF. The DNA for the CDR3 is TGTGCCACCAGCAGAGATGGGACTAGCGCCTACAATGAGCAGTTCTTC. This rearrangement joins TRBV15 to TRBJ2-1; 10 nucleotides align to TRBD2. Germline CDR1 LNHNV, CDR2 YYDKDF (reference sequence). The junction had 1 base not matched to a gene; V was cut back by 0 bases and J by 2 bases. This CDR3 is built from 16 residues.

This clonotype showed up just a few times. V usage is TRBV18 and J usage is TRBJ2-1, with 7 bases identical to TRBD2. Germline CDR1 KGHSH, CDR2 LQKENI. The V gene end was trimmed by 4 bases and the J gene end by 5 bases; junction bases not matched to a gene: 14. This CDR3 is built from 17 residues. The CDR3 DNA follows: TGTGCCAGCTCACTACCCTTGGCTAGCGGACAACACAATGAGCAGTTCTTC. Protein product: CASSLPLASGQHNEQFF. Drawing the rest from reference TRBV18 and TRBJ2-1, the complete variable domain is NAGVMQNPRHLVRRRGQEARLRCSPMKGHSHVYWYRQLPEEGLKFMVYLQKENIIDESGMPKERFSAEFPKEGPSILRIQQVVRGDSAAYFCASSLPLASGQHNEQFFGPGTRLTVL.

In its sample, this clonotype was seen a few times. The V call is TRBV10-3, the J call TRBJ1-5; 7 bases agree with TRBD1. V lost 9 bases and J lost 2; bases outside the gene matches: 7. Germline V gene data show CDR1 as ENHRY and CDR2 as SYGVKD. There are 14 residues in the CDR3. The CDR3 loop reads CAIQQGLGNQPQHF. The CDR3 region has the DNA TGTGCCATACAACAGGGGCTCGGCAATCAGCCCCAGCATTTT.

J is TRBJ2-1 and V is TRBV30; tentatively, D is TRBD1 (7 bases). V gave up 2 bases and J gave up 4 bases, with 12 bases separating them. Germline V CDR1 and CDR2: GTSNPN, SVGIG (reference sequence). CDR3 length: 14 amino acids. As DNA, the CDR3 is TGTGCCTGGAGTTCGCAGGGGGGATACAATGAGCAGTTCTTC. Residues: CAWSSQGGYNEQFF. The entire variable domain, with the rest obtained from reference TRBV30 and TRBJ2-1, is as follows: SQTIHQWPATLVQPVGSPLSLECTVEGTSNPNLYWYRQAAGRGLQLLFYSVGIGQISSEVPQNLSASRPQDRQFILSSKKLLLSDSGFYLCAWSSQGGYNEQFFGPGTRLTVL.

This clonotype has ten or more counts. The chain joins TRBV11-2 to TRBJ2-1; D ambiguous. Germline V gene data show CDR1 as SGHAT and CDR2 as FQNNGV. Trimming stripped 1 base from V and 9 bases from J, with 4 bases between. The CDR3 contains 11 residues. The CDR3 DNA follows: TGTGCCAGCAGCTTAGGAATTGAGCAGTTCTTC. It codes for CASSLGIEQFF. Filled out from reference TRBV11-2 and TRBJ2-1, the complete variable domain reads EAGVAQSPRYKIIEKRQSVAFWCNPISGHATLYWYQQILGQGPKLLIQFQNNGVVDDSQLPKDRFSAERLKGVDSTLKIQPAKLEDSAVYLCASSLGIEQFFGPGTRLTVL.

This clonotype has more than one count but fewer than ten. This chain joins TRBV10-3 and TRBJ2-3; D possibly corresponds to TRBD1 (5 bases). The CDR3 runs to 14 residues. The ends were cut back, 4 bases at V and 5 bases at J, with 13 bases in the middle. Germline CDR1 reads ENHRY; CDR2 reads SYGVKD. CDR3 amino acids: CAISAAGNVDTQYF. The CDR3 nucleotides read TGTGCCATCAGTGCGGCAGGGAATGTAGATACGCAGTATTTT.

Ten or more counts support this clonotype. The chain employs TRBV6-6 and TRBJ2-7, with 7 bases fitting TRBD1. The germline gives CDR1 MNHNY, CDR2 SVGAGI (reference sequence). CDR3 length: 13 residues. V lost 8 bases, J lost 5 bases, and 9 bases stayed unmatched. The CDR3 loop reads CASATGMRNEQYF. The CDR3 bases are TGTGCCAGCGCGACAGGGATGAGAAACGAGCAGTACTTC.

This clonotype was seen many times. The chain has TRBV7-8 and TRBJ2-5, with 14 bases fitting TRBD2. V lost 1 base and J lost 5; bases outside the gene matches: 0. The length of the CDR3 is 15 residues. Germline CDR1 SGHVS, CDR2 FQNEAQ. As DNA, the CDR3 is TGTGCCAGCAGCTTAGGGACTAGCGGGAGGGAGACCCAGTACTTC. It encodes CASSLGTSGRETQYF.

There are a few counts of this clonotype. The chain carries TRBV27 and TRBJ2-5, with D perhaps matching TRBD1 (6 bases). V shed 2 bases and J shed 7 bases, with 14 bases lying between them. The CDR3 covers 14 residues. Germline assignment: CDR1 MNHEY and CDR2 SMNVEV (reference sequence). CDR3 loop: CASSLGGRAWTQYF. Here the CDR3 DNA reads TGTGCCAGCAGTTTAGGGGGCCGGGCTTGGACCCAGTACTTC.

This clonotype was seen only a few times. This sequence joins TRBV12-5 and TRBJ2-3; D may be TRBD1 or TRBD2 (5 bases each). V lost 0 bases to trimming and J lost 1 base, with 17 bases between them. Germline CDR1 reads LGHNT; CDR2 reads FRNRAP. The CDR3 runs to 18 residues. The CDR3 nucleotides read TGTGCTAGTGGTTTGGTACAAAAAGGGGACCTACGCACAGATACGCAGTATTTT. Translation gives CASGLVQKGDLRTDTQYF.

This chain links TRBV10-3 with TRBJ2-7; 7 positions match TRBD1. The germline gives CDR1 ENHRY, CDR2 SYGVKD. The CDR3 runs to 14 residues. Losses at the gene ends were 3 bases for V and 3 bases for J; bases not matched to a gene: 5. The CDR3 bases are TGTGCCATCAGTGAAGGGGGCACGATCTACGAGCAGTACTTC. Translating gives CAISEGGTIYEQYF.

This clonotype has a single count. Mismatch with germline at one junction end may stem from a read error. The chain has TRBV7-9 and TRBJ1-1; no definite D call. The germline CDR1 and CDR2 sequences are SEHNR and FQNEAQ (reference sequence). The CDR3 loop spans 12 amino acids. CDR3 in amino acids: CASSLADTEDFF. The CDR3 DNA follows: TGTGCCAGCAGCTTAGCTGACACTGAAGATTTCTTT.